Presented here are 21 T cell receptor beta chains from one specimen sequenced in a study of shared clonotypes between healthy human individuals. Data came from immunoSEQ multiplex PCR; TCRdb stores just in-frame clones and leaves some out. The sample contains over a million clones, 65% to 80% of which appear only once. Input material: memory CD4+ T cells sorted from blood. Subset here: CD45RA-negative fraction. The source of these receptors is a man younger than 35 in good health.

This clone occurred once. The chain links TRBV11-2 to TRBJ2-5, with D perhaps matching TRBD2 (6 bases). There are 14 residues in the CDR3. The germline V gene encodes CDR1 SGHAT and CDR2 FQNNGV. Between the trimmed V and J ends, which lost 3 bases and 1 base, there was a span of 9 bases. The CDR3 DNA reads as TGTGCCAGCAGCTTGGGACTCCGCCAAGAGACCCAGTACTTC. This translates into CASSLGLRQETQYF.

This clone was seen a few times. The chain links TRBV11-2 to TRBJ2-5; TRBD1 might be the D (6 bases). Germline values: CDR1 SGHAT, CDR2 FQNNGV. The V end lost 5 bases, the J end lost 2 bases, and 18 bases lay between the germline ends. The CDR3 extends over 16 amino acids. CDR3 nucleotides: TGTGCCAGCAGCCGCAATAGGGGGACGACTCAAGAGACCCAGTACTTC. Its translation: CASSRNRGTTQETQYF.

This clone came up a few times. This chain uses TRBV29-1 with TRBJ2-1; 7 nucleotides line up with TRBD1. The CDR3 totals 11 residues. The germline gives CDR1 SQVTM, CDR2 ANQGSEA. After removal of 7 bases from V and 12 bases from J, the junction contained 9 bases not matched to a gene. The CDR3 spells CSGGGQARQFF. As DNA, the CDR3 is TGCAGCGGTGGTGGACAGGCGAGGCAGTTCTTC.

The CDR3 DNA follows: TGTGCCAGCAGTGAACCGGGACCACTAACCAATGAGCAGTTCTTC. It codes for CASSEPGPLTNEQFF. This rearrangement joins TRBV6-1 to TRBJ2-1; possibly TRBD1 or TRBD2 for D (5 bases each). The CDR3 sequence is 15 residues long. Germline V gene lookup returns CDR1 MNHNS and CDR2 SASEGT. V shed 2 bases and J shed 6 bases, with 14 bases lying between them.

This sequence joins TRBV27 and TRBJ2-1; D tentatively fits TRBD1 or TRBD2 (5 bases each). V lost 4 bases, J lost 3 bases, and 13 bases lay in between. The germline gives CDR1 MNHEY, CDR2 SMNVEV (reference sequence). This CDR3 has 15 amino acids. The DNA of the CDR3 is TGTGCCAGCAGTTATGGGGACCTCTACTACAATGAGCAGTTCTTC. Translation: CASSYGDLYYNEQFF.

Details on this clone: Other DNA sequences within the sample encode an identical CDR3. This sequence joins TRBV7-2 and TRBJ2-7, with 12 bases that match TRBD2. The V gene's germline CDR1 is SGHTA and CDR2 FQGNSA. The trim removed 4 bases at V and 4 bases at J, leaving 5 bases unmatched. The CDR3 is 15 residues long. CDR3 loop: CASSSGLAGRYEQYF. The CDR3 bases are TGTGCCAGCAGCTCCGGACTAGCGGGAAGGTACGAGCAGTACTTC. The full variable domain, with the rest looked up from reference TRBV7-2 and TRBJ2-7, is GAGVSQSPSNKVTEKGKDVELRCDPISGHTALYWYRQSLGQGLEFLIYFQGNSAPDKSGLPSDRFSAERTGGSVSTLTIQRTQQEDSAVYLCASSSGLAGRYEQYFGPGTRLTVT.

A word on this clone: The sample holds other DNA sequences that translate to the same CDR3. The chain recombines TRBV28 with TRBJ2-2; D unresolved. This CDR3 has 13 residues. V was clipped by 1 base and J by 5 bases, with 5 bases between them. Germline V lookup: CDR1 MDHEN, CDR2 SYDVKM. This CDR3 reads CASSLSRTGELFF. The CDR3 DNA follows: TGTGCCAGCAGTTTATCTAGGACCGGGGAGCTGTTTTTT.

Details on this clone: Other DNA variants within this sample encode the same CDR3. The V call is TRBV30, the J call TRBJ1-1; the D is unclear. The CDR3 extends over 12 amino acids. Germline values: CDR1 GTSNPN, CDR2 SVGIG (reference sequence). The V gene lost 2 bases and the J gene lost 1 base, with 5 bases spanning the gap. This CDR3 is CAWSRRNTEAFF. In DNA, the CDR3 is TGTGCCTGGAGTCGCAGGAACACTGAAGCTTTCTTT.

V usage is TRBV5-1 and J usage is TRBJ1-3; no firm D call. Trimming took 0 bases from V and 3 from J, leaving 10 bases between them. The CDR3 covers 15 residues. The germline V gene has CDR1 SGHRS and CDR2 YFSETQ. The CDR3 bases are TGCGCCAGCAGCTTGGAGTTGGGGTATGGAAACACCATATATTTT. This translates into CASSLELGYGNTIYF.

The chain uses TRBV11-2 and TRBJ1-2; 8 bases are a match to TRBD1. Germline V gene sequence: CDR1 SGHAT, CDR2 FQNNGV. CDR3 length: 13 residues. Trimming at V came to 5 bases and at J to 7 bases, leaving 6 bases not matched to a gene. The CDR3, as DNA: TGTGCCAGCAGCCCGGACAGGGCGGGTGGCTACACCTTC. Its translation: CASSPDRAGGYTF.

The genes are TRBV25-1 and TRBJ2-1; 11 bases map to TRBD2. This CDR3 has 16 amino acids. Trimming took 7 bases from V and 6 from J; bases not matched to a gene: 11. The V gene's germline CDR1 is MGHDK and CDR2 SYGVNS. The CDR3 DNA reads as TGTGCCAGCACCCCCCCCGGGCTAGCGGGGGGCAATGAGCAGTTCTTC. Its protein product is CASTPPGLAGGNEQFF.

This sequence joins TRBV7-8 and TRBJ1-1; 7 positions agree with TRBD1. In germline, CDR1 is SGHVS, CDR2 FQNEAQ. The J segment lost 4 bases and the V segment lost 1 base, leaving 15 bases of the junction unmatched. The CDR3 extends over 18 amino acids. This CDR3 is CASSLVDSGQMTVTEAFF. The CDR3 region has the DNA TGTGCCAGCAGCTTAGTGGATTCGGGACAGATGACTGTCACTGAAGCTTTCTTT.

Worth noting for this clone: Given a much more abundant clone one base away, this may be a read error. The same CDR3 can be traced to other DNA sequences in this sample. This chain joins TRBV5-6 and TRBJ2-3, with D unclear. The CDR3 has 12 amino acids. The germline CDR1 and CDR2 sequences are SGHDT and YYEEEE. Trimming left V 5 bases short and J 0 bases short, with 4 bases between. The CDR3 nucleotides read TGTGCCAGCAGTTACAGCACAGATACGCAGTATTTT. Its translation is CASSYSTDTQYF.

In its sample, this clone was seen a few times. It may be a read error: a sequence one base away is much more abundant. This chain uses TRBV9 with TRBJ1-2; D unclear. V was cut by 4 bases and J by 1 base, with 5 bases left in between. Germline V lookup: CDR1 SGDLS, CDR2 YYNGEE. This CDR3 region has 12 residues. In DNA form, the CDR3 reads TGTGCCAGCAGCCCAGATAACTATGGCTACACCTTC. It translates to CASSPDNYGYTF. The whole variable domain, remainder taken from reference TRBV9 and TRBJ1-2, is DSGVTQTPKHLITATGQRVTLRCSPRSGDLSVYWYQQSLDQGLQFLIQYYNGEERAKGNILERFSAQQFPDLHSELNLSSLELGDSALYFCASSPDNYGYTFGSGTRLTVV.

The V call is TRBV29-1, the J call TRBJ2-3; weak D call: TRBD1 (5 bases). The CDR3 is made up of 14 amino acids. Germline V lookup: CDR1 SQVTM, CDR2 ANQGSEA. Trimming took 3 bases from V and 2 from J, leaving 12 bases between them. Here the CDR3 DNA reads TGCAGCGTTGATGAAGCCAGGGTCACAGATACGCAGTATTTT. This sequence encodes CSVDEARVTDTQYF.

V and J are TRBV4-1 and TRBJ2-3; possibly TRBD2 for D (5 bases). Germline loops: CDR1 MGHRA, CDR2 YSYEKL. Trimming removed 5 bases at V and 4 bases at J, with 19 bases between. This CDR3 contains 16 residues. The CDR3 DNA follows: TGCGCCAGCAGCGCCTCAGGAACCGGAGCGGCAGATACGCAGTATTTT. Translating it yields CASSASGTGAADTQYF.

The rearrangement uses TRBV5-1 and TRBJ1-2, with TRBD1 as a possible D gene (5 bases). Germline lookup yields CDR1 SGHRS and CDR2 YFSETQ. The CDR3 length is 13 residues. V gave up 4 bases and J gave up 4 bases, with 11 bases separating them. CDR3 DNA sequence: TGCGCCAGCAGCGAGGGACGGCTCTATGGCTACACCTTC. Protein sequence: CASSEGRLYGYTF.

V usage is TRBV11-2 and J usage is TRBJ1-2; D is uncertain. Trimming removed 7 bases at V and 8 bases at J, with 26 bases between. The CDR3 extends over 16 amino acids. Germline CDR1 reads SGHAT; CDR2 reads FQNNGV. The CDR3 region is CASTKDYRDVYRGYTF. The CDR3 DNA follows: TGTGCCAGCACTAAGGACTACAGAGATGTCTATAGGGGCTACACCTTC. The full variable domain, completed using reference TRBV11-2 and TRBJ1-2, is EAGVAQSPRYKIIEKRQSVAFWCNPISGHATLYWYQQILGQGPKLLIQFQNNGVVDDSQLPKDRFSAERLKGVDSTLKIQPAKLEDSAVYLCASTKDYRDVYRGYTFGSGTRLTVV.

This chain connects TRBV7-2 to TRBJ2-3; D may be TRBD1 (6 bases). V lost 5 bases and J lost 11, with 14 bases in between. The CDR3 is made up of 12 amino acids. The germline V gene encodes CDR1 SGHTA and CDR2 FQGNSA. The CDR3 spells CASSRDLDRQYF. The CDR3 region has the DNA TGTGCCAGCAGCCGGGACCTGGACAGGCAGTATTTT. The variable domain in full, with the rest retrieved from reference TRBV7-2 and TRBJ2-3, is GAGVSQSPSNKVTEKGKDVELRCDPISGHTALYWYRQSLGQGLEFLIYFQGNSAPDKSGLPSDRFSAERTGGSVSTLTIQRTQQEDSAVYLCASSRDLDRQYFGPGTRLTVL.

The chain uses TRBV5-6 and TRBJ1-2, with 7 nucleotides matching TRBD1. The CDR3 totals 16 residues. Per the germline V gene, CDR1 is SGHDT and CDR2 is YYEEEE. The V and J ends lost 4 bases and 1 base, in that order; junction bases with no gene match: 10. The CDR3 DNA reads TGTGCCAGCAGCATCACCGGGACAGCCAGTAACTATGGCTACACCTTC. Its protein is CASSITGTASNYGYTF.

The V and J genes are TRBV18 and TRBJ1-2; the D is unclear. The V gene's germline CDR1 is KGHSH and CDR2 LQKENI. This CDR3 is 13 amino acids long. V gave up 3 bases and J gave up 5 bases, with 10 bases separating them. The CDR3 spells CASSPSKFYGYTF. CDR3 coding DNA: TGTGCCAGCTCACCGTCCAAATTTTATGGCTACACCTTC. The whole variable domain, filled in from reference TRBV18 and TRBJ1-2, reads NAGVMQNPRHLVRRRGQEARLRCSPMKGHSHVYWYRQLPEEGLKFMVYLQKENIIDESGMPKERFSAEFPKEGPSILRIQQVVRGDSAAYFCASSPSKFYGYTFGSGTRLTVV.